This T cell receptor beta chain originates from a study of blood T cell repertoires in COVID-19. In the study overall: The United States, Italy and Spain were the sources of the acute and convalescent COVID-19 samples.

The CDR3 is 13 residues long. Between the trimmed V and J ends, which lost 1 base and 7 bases, there was a span of 7 bases. Germline loops: CDR1 SGHTA, CDR2 FQGNSA. Under the authors' procedure: Reference gene primer amplification yielded estimated nucleated cell counts. Produced via immunoSEQ multiplex PCR; TCRdb's table is partial and in-frame only. V, J and clone size are taken as reported in that table, and D and trimming were inferred from the DNA itself. There are tens of thousands of clones in the sample; 88% occur only once, and about 10% lies in the top ten. The V and J genes are TRBV7-2 and TRBJ1-4; the D is unclear. Material: peripheral blood. This sequence originates from a man in his fifties or sixties with active COVID-19. CDR3 sequence: CASSLVYGEKLFF. Written as DNA, the CDR3 is TGTGCCAGCAGCTTAGTTTACGGTGAAAAACTGTTTTTT.